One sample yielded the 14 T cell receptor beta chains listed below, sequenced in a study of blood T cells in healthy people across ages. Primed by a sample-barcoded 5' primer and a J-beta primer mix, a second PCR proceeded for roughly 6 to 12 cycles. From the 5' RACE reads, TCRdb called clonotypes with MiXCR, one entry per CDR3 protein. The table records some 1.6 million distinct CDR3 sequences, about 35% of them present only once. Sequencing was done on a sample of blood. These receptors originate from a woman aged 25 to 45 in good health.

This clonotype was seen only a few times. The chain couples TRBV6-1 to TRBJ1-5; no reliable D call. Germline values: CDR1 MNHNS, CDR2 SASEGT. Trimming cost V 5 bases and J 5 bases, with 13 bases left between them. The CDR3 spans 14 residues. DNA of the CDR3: TGTGCCAGCAGTCTAGATCAGAGCGATCAGCCCCAGCATTTT. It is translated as CASSLDQSDQPQHF.

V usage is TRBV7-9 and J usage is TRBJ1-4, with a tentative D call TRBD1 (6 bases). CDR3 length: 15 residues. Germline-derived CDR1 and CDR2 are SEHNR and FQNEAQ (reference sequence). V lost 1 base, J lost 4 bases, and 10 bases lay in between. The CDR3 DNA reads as TGTGCCAGCAGCTTAGGGGACACTCTTAATGAAAAACTGTTTTTT. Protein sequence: CASSLGDTLNEKLFF.

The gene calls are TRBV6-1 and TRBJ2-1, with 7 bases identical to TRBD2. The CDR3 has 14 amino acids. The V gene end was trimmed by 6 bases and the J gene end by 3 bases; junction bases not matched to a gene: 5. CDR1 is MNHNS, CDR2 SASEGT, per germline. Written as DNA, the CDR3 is TGTGCCAGCAGAGCGGGGACCCTCTACAATGAGCAGTTCTTC. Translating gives CASRAGTLYNEQFF.

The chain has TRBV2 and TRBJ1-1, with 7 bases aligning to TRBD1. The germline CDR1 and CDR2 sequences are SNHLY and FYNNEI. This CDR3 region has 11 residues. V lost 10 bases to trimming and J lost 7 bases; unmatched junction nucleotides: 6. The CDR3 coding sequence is TGTGCCAAAACAGGGGAAGGTGAAGCTTTCTTT. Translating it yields CAKTGEGEAFF.

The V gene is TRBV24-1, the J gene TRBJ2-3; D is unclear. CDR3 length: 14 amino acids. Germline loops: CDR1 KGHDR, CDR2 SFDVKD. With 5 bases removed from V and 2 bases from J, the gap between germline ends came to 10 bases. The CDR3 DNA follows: TGTGCCACCAGTGGTATAAGGACCACAGATACGCAGTATTTT. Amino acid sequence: CATSGIRTTDTQYF.

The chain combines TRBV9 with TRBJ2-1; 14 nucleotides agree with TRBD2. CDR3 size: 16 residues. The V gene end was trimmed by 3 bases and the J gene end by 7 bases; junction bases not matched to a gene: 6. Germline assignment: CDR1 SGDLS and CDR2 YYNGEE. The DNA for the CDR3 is TGTGCCAGCAGCGCCCCCGGGACTAGCGGGAGTAATGAGCAGTTCTTC. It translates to CASSAPGTSGSNEQFF.

In DNA form, the CDR3 reads TGTGCCAGCAGCTCGGATAGACCAGATACGCAGTATTTT. Protein product: CASSSDRPDTQYF. The chain links TRBV5-4 to TRBJ2-3, with D uncertain. The germline gives CDR1 SGHNT, CDR2 YYREEE (reference sequence). V gave up 3 bases and J gave up 4 bases, with 9 bases separating them. There are 13 residues in the CDR3. Supplemented by reference TRBV5-4 and TRBJ2-3, the full variable domain reads ETGVTQSPTHLIKTRGQQVTLRCSSQSGHNTVSWYQQALGQGPQFIFQYYREEENGRGNFPPRFSGLQFPNYSSELNVNALELDDSALYLCASSSDRPDTQYFGPGTRLTVL.

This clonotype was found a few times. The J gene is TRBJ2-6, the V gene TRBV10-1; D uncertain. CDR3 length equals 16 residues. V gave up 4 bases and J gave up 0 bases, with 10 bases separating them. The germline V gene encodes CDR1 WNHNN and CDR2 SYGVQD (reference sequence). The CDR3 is CASSVPEVSGANVLTF. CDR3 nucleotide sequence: TGCGCCAGCAGTGTTCCGGAAGTCTCTGGGGCCAACGTCCTGACTTTC.

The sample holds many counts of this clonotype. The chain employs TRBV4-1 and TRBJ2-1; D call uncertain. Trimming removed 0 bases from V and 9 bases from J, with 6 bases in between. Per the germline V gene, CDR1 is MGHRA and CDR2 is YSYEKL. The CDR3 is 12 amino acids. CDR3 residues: CASSQETGEQFF. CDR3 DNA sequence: TGCGCCAGCAGCCAAGAGACGGGTGAGCAGTTCTTC.

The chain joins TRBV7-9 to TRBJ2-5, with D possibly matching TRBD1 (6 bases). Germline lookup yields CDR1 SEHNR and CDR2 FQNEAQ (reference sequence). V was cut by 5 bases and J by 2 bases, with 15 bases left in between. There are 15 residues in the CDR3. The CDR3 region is CASSPNRAGQETQYF. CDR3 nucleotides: TGTGCCAGCAGCCCCAACAGGGCTGGGCAAGAGACCCAGTACTTC. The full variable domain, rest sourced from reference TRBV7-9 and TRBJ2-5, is DTGVSQNPRHKITKRGQNVTFRCDPISEHNRLYWYRQTLGQGPEFLTYFQNEAQLEKSRLLSDRFSAERPKGSFSTLEIQRTEQGDSAMYLCASSPNRAGQETQYFGPGTRLLVL.

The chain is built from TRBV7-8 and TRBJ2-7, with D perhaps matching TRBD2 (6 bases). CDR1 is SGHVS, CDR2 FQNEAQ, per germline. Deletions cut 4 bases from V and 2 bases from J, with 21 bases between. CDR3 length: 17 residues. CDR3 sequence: CASSYVPRGTGTYEQYF. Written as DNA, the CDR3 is TGTGCCAGCAGCTACGTACCCCGTGGGACTGGAACCTACGAGCAGTACTTC.

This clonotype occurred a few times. The CDR3 is CASSPRGTANTGELFF. As DNA, the CDR3 is TGTGCCAGCAGTCCTAGGGGGACCGCGAACACCGGGGAGCTGTTTTTT. The chain combines TRBV6-5 with TRBJ2-2; maybe TRBD1 (6 bases). This CDR3 region has 16 residues. Germline V lookup: CDR1 MNHEY, CDR2 SVGAGI. The V gene lost 5 bases and the J gene lost 0 bases, with 13 bases spanning the gap.

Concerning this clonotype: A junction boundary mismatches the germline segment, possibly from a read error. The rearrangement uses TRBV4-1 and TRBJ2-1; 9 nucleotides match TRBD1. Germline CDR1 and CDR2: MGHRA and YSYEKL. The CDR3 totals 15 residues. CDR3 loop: CASSQTGQGNNEQFF. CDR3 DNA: TGCGCCAGCAGCCAAACGGGACAGGGAAACAACGAGCAGTTCTTC.

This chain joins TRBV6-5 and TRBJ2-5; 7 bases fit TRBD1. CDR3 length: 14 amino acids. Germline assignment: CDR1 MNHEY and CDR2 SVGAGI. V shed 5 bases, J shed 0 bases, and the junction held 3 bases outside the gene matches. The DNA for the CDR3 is TGTGCCAGCAGTGTCACAGGGGACCAAGAGACCCAGTACTTC. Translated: CASSVTGDQETQYF.